The 7 T cell receptor beta chains in this list originate from one sample, sequenced in a study of OX40 agonist ivuxolimab in advanced cancers. Assay used: immunoSEQ multiplex PCR; TCRdb lists only in-frame clones, some missing. The table lists about 10,000 clones, around 80% of them singletons. Sample: CD4+ or CD8+ T cells sorted from blood, taken in a trial of the OX40 agonist ivuxolimab. The receptor source for this set is an adult with an advanced solid tumor such as melanoma, head and neck, liver or kidney cancer.

V usage is TRBV7-9 and J usage is TRBJ1-2; D gene uncertain. V was cut by 5 bases and J by 3 bases, with 13 bases left in between. Germline V lookup: CDR1 SEHNR, CDR2 FQNEAQ (reference sequence). This CDR3 has 14 amino acids. The DNA of the CDR3 is TGTGCCAGCAGCCCTATCTTGGGTGACTATGGCTACACCTTC. Translation: CASSPILGDYGYTF.

The rearrangement joins TRBV9 to TRBJ1-1; D not certain. CDR3 length: 13 residues. With 0 bases removed from V and 0 bases from J, the gap between germline ends came to 3 bases. Germline values: CDR1 SGDLS, CDR2 YYNGEE. The CDR3 bases are TGTGCCAGCAGCGTAGATATGAACACTGAAGCTTTCTTT. Translation gives CASSVDMNTEAFF. The full variable domain, rest sourced from reference TRBV9 and TRBJ1-1, is DSGVTQTPKHLITATGQRVTLRCSPRSGDLSVYWYQQSLDQGLQFLIQYYNGEERAKGNILERFSAQQFPDLHSELNLSSLELGDSALYFCASSVDMNTEAFFGQGTRLTVV.

This clone was found a few times. V usage is TRBV11-3 and J usage is TRBJ1-1; 8 bases are shared with TRBD1. The CDR3 extends over 15 amino acids. J was trimmed by 3 bases and V by 5 bases; bases with no gene match: 8. The V gene's germline CDR1 is SGHNT and CDR2 YENEEA. The CDR3 DNA reads TGTGCCAGCAGCCCCCGACAGGGGTTGGACACTGAAGCTTTCTTT. As protein: CASSPRQGLDTEAFF.

The genes are TRBV11-2 and TRBJ2-7; 8 positions match TRBD2. Germline assignment: CDR1 SGHAT and CDR2 FQNNGV. This CDR3 comprises 16 residues. V lost 5 bases to trimming and J lost 0 bases; unmatched junction nucleotides: 9. The CDR3 loop is CASSLVWRGDSYEQYF. The CDR3 coding sequence is TGTGCCAGCAGCCTAGTTTGGCGGGGGGACTCCTACGAGCAGTACTTC.

This clone was found a few times. This chain connects TRBV6-1 to TRBJ2-1, with a tentative D call TRBD1 (5 bases). With 7 bases removed from V and 4 bases from J, the gap between germline ends came to 14 bases. The CDR3 length is 14 residues. In germline, CDR1 is MNHNS, CDR2 SASEGT. Here the CDR3 reads CASILQGWYNEQFF. CDR3 nucleotides: TGTGCCAGCATTCTTCAGGGCTGGTACAATGAGCAGTTCTTC.

The chain is built from TRBV11-3 and TRBJ1-4; no clear D. CDR3 length: 14 amino acids. Germline CDR1 reads SGHNT; CDR2 reads YENEEA. Trimming left V 0 bases short and J 4 bases short, with 6 bases between. The CDR3 region has the DNA TGTGCCAGCAGCTTAGATGGCCGTAATGAAAAACTGTTTTTT. Translation: CASSLDGRNEKLFF.

As concerns this clone: At one end, the junction sequence differs from germline, possibly due to a read error. The genes are TRBV7-8 and TRBJ2-2; TRBD1 aligns across 8 bases. Germline assignment: CDR1 SGHVS and CDR2 FQNEAQ. The CDR3 runs to 15 residues. The chain's CDR3 is CASSPRQGPGRGAVF. CDR3 DNA sequence: TGTGCCAGCAGCCCTAGACAGGGGCCGGGCAGAGGAGCTGTTTTT.